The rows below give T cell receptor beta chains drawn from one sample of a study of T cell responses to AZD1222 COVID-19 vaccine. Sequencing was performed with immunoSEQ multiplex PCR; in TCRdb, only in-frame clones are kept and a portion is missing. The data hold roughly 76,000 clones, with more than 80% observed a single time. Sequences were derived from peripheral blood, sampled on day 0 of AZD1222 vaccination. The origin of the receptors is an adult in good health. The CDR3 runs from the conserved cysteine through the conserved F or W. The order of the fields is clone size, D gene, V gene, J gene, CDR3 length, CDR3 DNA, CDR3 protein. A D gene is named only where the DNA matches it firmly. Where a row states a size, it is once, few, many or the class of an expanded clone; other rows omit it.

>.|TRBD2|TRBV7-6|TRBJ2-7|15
TGTGCCAGCAGCCCCCAACTAGCGGGAGACTACGAGCAGTACTTC
CASSPQLAGDYEQYF
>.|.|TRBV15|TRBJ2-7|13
TGTGCCACCAGCAGGGATGGTTACTACGAGCAGTACTTC
CATSRDGYYEQYF
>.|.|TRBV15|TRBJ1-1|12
TGTGCCACCAGCAGGGTACAGGGAGGCGCTTTCTTT
CATSRVQGGAFF
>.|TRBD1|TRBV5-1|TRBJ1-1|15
TGCGCCAGCAGCGGAACCGGGACAGACGAAATTGAAGCTTTCTTT
CASSGTGTDEIEAFF
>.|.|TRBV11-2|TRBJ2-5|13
TGTGCCAGCAGCTTACAAAGGGGGGAGACCCAGTACTTC
CASSLQRGETQYF
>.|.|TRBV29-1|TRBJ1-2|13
TGCAGCGTGACCGACATGGGAAACTATGGCTACACCTTC
CSVTDMGNYGYTF
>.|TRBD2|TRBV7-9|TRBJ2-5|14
TGTGCCAGCAGCTTGGGACTAGCGGTACAGACCCAGTACTTC
CASSLGLAVQTQYF
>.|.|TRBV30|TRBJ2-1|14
TGTGCCTGGAGTGTACTTGGGGCTGGGACTGAGCAGTTCTTC
CAWSVLGAGTEQFF
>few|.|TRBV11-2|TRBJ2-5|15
TGTGCCAGCAGCTTGGAGGGACCAAGGAGGGAGACCCAGTACTTC
CASSLEGPRRETQYF
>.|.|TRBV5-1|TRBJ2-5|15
TGCGCCAGCGGTAGGTTGGGGCGGAGAGGAGAGACCCAGTACTTC
CASGRLGRRGETQYF
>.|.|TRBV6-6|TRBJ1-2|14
TGTGCCGGCTCCTGTGGGTCAGGGGTAGGGGGCTACACCTTC
CAGSCGSGVGGYTF
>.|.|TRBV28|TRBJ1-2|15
TGTGCCAGCACCCAGACCGGGCAGGGGAACTATGGCTACACCTTC
CASTQTGQGNYGYTF
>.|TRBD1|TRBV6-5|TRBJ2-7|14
TGTGCCAGCAGTTCTACATTACAGGGGTACGAGCAGTACTTC
CASSSTLQGYEQYF
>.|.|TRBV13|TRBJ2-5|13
TGTGCCAGCAGCCCGGAGGCCCAAGAGACCCAGTACTTC
CASSPEAQETQYF
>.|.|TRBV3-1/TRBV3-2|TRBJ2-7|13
TGTGCCAGCAGCCCCGGGAACCCCTACGAGCAGTACTTC
CASSPGNPYEQYF
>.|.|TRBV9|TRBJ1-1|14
TGTGCCAGCAGCGTAGAAGGGGTGAACACTGAAGCTTTCTTT
CASSVEGVNTEAFF
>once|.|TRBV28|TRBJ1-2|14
TGTGCCAGCAGTCCCCCCGGACGGGTGGATGGCTACACCTTC
CASSPPGRVDGYTF
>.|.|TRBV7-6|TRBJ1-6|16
TGTGCCAGCAGCCTCCGACAGGCCTCCTATAATTCACCCCTCCACTTT
CASSLRQASYNSPLHF
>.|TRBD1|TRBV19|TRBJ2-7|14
TGTGCCAGTAAGCCGGGACAGGGTTCCTACGAGCAGTACTTC
CASKPGQGSYEQYF
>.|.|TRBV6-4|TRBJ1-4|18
TGTGCCAGCAGTGAGACCGTGGGGCCGGGGGGCGCGCTTGAAAAACTGTTTTTT
CASSETVGPGGALEKLFF
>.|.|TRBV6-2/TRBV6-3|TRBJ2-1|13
TGTGCCAGCAGTTACTACCAGGGCGGCGAGCAGTTCTTC
CASSYYQGGEQFF
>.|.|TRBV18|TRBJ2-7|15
TGTGCCAGCTCACCACCGCAGCGGAGCTCCTACGAGCAGTACTTC
CASSPPQRSSYEQYF
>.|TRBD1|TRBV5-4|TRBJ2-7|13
TGTGCCAGCAGGCAAACCGACAGGGGCGAGCAGTACTTC
CASRQTDRGEQYF
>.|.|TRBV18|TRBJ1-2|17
TGTGCCAGCTCACCGGGGGGTGTACAGGGCGTCCACTATGGCTACACCTTC
CASSPGGVQGVHYGYTF
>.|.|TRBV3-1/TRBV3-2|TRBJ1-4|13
TGTGCCAGCAGCCTCCTAAGGCATGAAAAACTGTTTTTT
CASSLLRHEKLFF
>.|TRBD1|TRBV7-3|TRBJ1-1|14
TGTGCCAGCAGCTTATCAGGGGGAGGAACTGAAGCTTTCTTT
CASSLSGGGTEAFF
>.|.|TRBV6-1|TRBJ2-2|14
TGTGCCAGCAGTGAAGCAGGAGGGGCCGGGGAGCTGTTTTTT
CASSEAGGAGELFF